This note documents a single T cell receptor beta chain sequence. What it binds is not known. Repertoires were generated with immunoSEQ multiplex PCR, while TCRdb's copy carries only in-frame clones and drops some. The sample holds more than 20,000 clones, about 76% seen once. The germline V gene has CDR1 MNHEY and CDR2 SVGEGT. The CDR3 sequence is 15 residues long. V was trimmed by 2 bases and J by 2 bases, leaving 7 bases between them. The sample comes from a study of vaccination effects on CD4 cells after COVID-19. Turning to the study itself: All study participants received two doses of BNT162b2 or mRNA-1273 vaccine. A couple of convalescent patients were sampled 16 days and one week before vaccination. Study-wide points: By a late point after vaccination, infection- and vaccine-induced clones had shrunk markedly through clonal contraction.

Antigen-specific CD4+ T cells were expanded with viral peptide pools in the ViraFEST assay before sequencing. Isolation of CD4+ T cells took place after approximately ten days of culture. The person acquired a PCR-confirmed SARS-CoV-2 infection between March and December 2020. On day 3 and again on day 7, half the medium was replaced with IL-2 medium. This chain joins TRBV6-2 or TRBV6-3 and TRBJ2-6, with D perhaps assigned TRBD1 or TRBD2 (5 bases each). Sequences were derived from CD4+ T cells from PBMCs cultured with HCoV-NL63 spike peptides, sampled before COVID-19 vaccination. This clonotype originated in a human donor who had a prior SARS-CoV-2 infection. CDR3 DNA sequence: TGTGCCAGCAGTTACGGGGGAACTGGGGCCAACGTCCTGACTTTC. Translation gives CASSYGGTGANVLTF.